The 13 T cell receptor beta chains listed next were all sequenced from one sample in a study of OX40 agonist ivuxolimab in advanced cancers. Repertoires were generated with immunoSEQ multiplex PCR, while TCRdb's copy carries only in-frame clones and drops some. Found here are roughly 100,000 clones, approximately 90% of them singletons; the top ten hold 0.65% to 0.95%. The sample in question was CD4+ or CD8+ T cells sorted from blood, obtained in a trial of the OX40 agonist ivuxolimab. Receptors originate from an adult with an advanced solid tumor such as melanoma, head and neck, liver or kidney cancer.

The chain couples TRBV28 to TRBJ2-1, with D unclear. Germline CDR1 is MDHEN and CDR2 is SYDVKM. CDR3 length: 13 amino acids. Trimming took 1 base from V and 7 from J, leaving 8 bases between them. The CDR3 loop is CASSLLTINEQFF. Written as DNA, the CDR3 is TGTGCCAGCAGTTTATTGACCATAAATGAGCAGTTCTTC.

This clone has just one count. The V call is TRBV5-7, the J call TRBJ1-6; the D is unclear. TRBV5-7 is an ORF; its function is uncertain. Deletions cut 4 bases from V and 3 bases from J, with 20 bases between. The CDR3 is 18 amino acids. The CDR3 here is CASSPLRAPPRYNSPLHF. CDR3 bases: TGTGCCAGCAGCCCCTTAAGGGCTCCTCCCCGCTATAATTCACCCCTCCACTTT.

The chain joins TRBV11-2 to TRBJ2-5; 10 bases map to TRBD2. The CDR3 is 15 residues long. Germline-derived CDR1 and CDR2 are SGHAT and FQNNGV. Losses at the gene ends were 4 bases for V and 4 bases for J; bases not matched to a gene: 6. The CDR3 DNA reads TGTGCCAGCAGCTCCTCTAGCGGGGGAACAGAGACCCAGTACTTC. It codes for CASSSSSGGTETQYF.

The table lists this clone with a few counts. The genes are TRBV19 and TRBJ1-2, with D possibly TRBD1 on 5 matching bases. V was shortened by 3 bases and J by 5 bases, with 19 bases between the two germline ends. The CDR3 contains 16 residues. CDR1 is LNHDA and CDR2 is SQIVND in the germline V gene (reference sequence). CDR3 in amino acids: CASSMLAVRDPYGYTF. CDR3 nucleotides: TGTGCCAGTAGTATGCTCGCCGTAAGGGACCCGTATGGCTACACCTTC. Combining the CDR3 with reference TRBV19 and TRBJ1-2 gives the whole variable domain DGGITQSPKYLFRKEGQNVTLSCEQNLNHDAMYWYRQDPGQGLRLIYYSQIVNDFQKGDIAEGYSVSREKKESFPLTVTSAQKNPTAFYLCASSMLAVRDPYGYTFGSGTRLTVV.

The chain is built from TRBV29-1 and TRBJ1-2, with 9 bases that match TRBD1. J lost 2 bases, V lost 6 bases, and 4 bases had no gene match. Germline values: CDR1 SQVTM, CDR2 ANQGSEA. The CDR3 length is 13 residues. The CDR3 spells CSVAGQGNYGYTF. In DNA, the CDR3 is TGCAGCGTCGCGGGACAGGGAAACTATGGCTACACCTTC.

The genes are TRBV11-2 and TRBJ1-4, with D unclear. Germline-derived CDR1 and CDR2 are SGHAT and FQNNGV. V was trimmed by 5 bases and J by 3 bases, leaving 13 bases between them. The CDR3 totals 15 residues. CDR3: CASSVPLGANEKLFF. The CDR3 coding sequence is TGTGCCAGCAGCGTCCCCCTCGGGGCTAATGAAAAACTGTTTTTT.

This clone was detected only once. The chain couples TRBV6-1 to TRBJ2-7; 8 bases are a match to TRBD1. CDR3 length equals 13 residues. The germline V gene encodes CDR1 MNHNS and CDR2 SASEGT. V shed 6 bases, J shed 4 bases, and the junction held 5 bases outside the gene matches. The CDR3 region is CASRSRGPYEQYF. CDR3 nucleotide sequence: TGTGCCAGCAGGAGCAGGGGGCCTTACGAGCAGTACTTC.

The J gene is TRBJ1-4, the V gene TRBV28; D remains ambiguous. Per the germline V gene, CDR1 is MDHEN and CDR2 is SYDVKM. Trimming left V 2 bases short and J 0 bases short, with 7 bases between. This CDR3 is 15 amino acids long. CDR3 coding DNA: TGTGCCAGCAGTTTAATTGGTACAACTAATGAAAAACTGTTTTTT. This gives the protein CASSLIGTTNEKLFF.

V usage is TRBV6-5 and J usage is TRBJ1-1, with 7 nucleotides matching TRBD1. Germline assignment: CDR1 MNHEY and CDR2 SVGAGI. J lost 5 bases, V lost 4 bases, and 13 bases had no gene match. CDR3 length equals 16 residues. CDR3 sequence: CASSSLDRMRGTEAFF. In nucleotides, the CDR3 is TGTGCCAGCAGTTCCCTGGACAGGATGAGGGGGACTGAAGCTTTCTTT.

The chain combines TRBV5-1 with TRBJ2-3; 8 nucleotides agree with TRBD1. Per germline, CDR1 SGHRS and CDR2 YFSETQ. The CDR3 spans 16 residues. The V and J ends lost 3 bases and 0 bases, in that order; junction bases with no gene match: 6. CDR3 coding DNA: TGCGCCAGCAGCTCCGGACAGGGCACTAGCACAGATACGCAGTATTTT. It yields the protein CASSSGQGTSTDTQYF.

The chain is built from TRBV6-1 and TRBJ2-2; D unclear. The germline CDR1 and CDR2 sequences are MNHNS and SASEGT. V shed 1 base and J shed 0 bases, with 9 bases lying between them. The CDR3 is 16 residues long. CDR3 protein: CASSEVSYANTGELFF. CDR3 sequence (DNA): TGTGCCAGCAGTGAAGTTAGCTACGCGAACACCGGGGAGCTGTTTTTT.

This clone was recorded a few times. The chain has TRBV6-1 and TRBJ1-1; no clear D. V lost 4 bases and J 4 bases, leaving 13 bases between the germline ends. CDR1 is MNHNS and CDR2 is SASEGT in the germline V gene. The CDR3 runs to 14 residues. The CDR3 bases are TGTGCCAGCAGTGTCAGTACGCAGACCACTGAAGCTTTCTTT. Protein: CASSVSTQTTEAFF.

The chain carries TRBV7-3 and TRBJ2-3, with no clear D. There are 13 residues in the CDR3. Trimming removed 0 bases at V and 5 bases at J, with 6 bases between. The V gene's germline CDR1 is SGHTA and CDR2 FQGTGA. CDR3 DNA: TGTGCCAGCAGCTTAACGAACGGAGATACGCAGTATTTT. Protein: CASSLTNGDTQYF.